These 17 T cell receptor beta chains originate from one sample sequenced in a study of cytomegalovirus exposure and HLA in healthy donors. Vbeta (60) and Jbeta (13) primers were used in the PCR. TCRdb keeps only in-frame clones here, not all; method: immunoSEQ multiplex PCR. Seen here are about 240,000 clones, 81% observed once, and the top ten hold 8%. The sequencing input was PBMCs. The receptors here all came from a woman aged 60 to 75 in good health and CMV-seropositive.

V is TRBV5-1 and J is TRBJ2-1, with unresolved D. The CDR3 runs to 14 residues. The V end lost 1 base, the J end lost 6 bases, and 11 bases lay between the germline ends. CDR1 SGHRS and CDR2 YFSETQ come from the germline V gene. The CDR3 reads CASSLMETPNEQFF. DNA of the CDR3: TGCGCCAGCAGCTTGATGGAGACTCCCAATGAGCAGTTCTTC.

Regarding this clone: An end of the junction does not agree with germline; a read error may underlie this. J is TRBJ2-5 and V is TRBV6-5; TRBD1 might be the D (6 bases). Germline CDR1 and CDR2: MNHEY and SVGAGI. CDR3 size: 13 residues. This CDR3 is CASSYLGAETRYF. The CDR3 region has the DNA TGTGCCAGCAGTTATCTGGGGGCAGAGACCCGGTACTTC.

The rearrangement joins TRBV9 to TRBJ2-2, with a weak D call TRBD2 (5 bases). With 0 bases removed from V and 6 bases from J, the gap between germline ends came to 12 bases. Germline assignment: CDR1 SGDLS and CDR2 YYNGEE. The CDR3 has 15 residues. The DNA for the CDR3 is TGTGCCAGCAGCGTAGGGACTCTCGGCCCCGGGGAGCTGTTTTTT. Encoded protein: CASSVGTLGPGELFF.

This clone occurred a few times. The V gene is TRBV5-6, the J gene TRBJ1-2, with 8 bases that match TRBD1. This CDR3 is 12 amino acids long. From germline, CDR1 is SGHDT and CDR2 YYEEEE. V was pared by 2 bases and J by 8 bases, with 2 bases of the junction left unmatched. The CDR3 region is CASSFGDRGYTF. The CDR3 DNA is TGTGCCAGCAGCTTCGGGGACAGGGGCTACACCTTC. Looking up the rest from reference TRBV5-6 and TRBJ1-2 gives the full variable domain: DAGVTQSPTHLIKTRGQQVTLRCSPKSGHDTVSWYQQALGQGPQFIFQYYEEEERQRGNFPDRFSGHQFPNYSSELNVNALLLGDSALYLCASSFGDRGYTFGSGTRLTVV.

The CDR3 coding sequence is TGCGCCAGCAGCCAAGCGACTAGCGGGAGTGTAATCCAGTACTTC. Translation gives CASSQATSGSVIQYF. The chain joins TRBV4-1 to TRBJ2-7, with 12 nucleotides matching TRBD2. Per germline, CDR1 MGHRA and CDR2 YSYEKL. CDR3 length equals 15 residues. V shed 1 base, J shed 10 bases, and the junction held 8 bases outside the gene matches.

V is TRBV18 and J is TRBJ2-2; no definite D call. The CDR3 runs to 14 residues. The germline V and J ends were trimmed by 2 bases and 5 bases, with 9 bases remaining between them. Germline V gene lookup returns CDR1 KGHSH and CDR2 LQKENI. This CDR3 is CASSPNSRTGELFF. DNA of the CDR3: TGTGCCAGCTCACCAAACAGTAGGACCGGGGAGCTGTTTTTT.

A few counts support this clone. The rearrangement links TRBV7-3 to TRBJ2-3; 11 bases agree with TRBD1. V lost 6 bases to trimming and J lost 4 bases; unmatched junction nucleotides: 6. This CDR3 spans 15 amino acids. Germline V gene data show CDR1 as SGHTA and CDR2 as FQGTGA. Written as DNA, the CDR3 is TGTGCCAGCAGTCGGACAGGGGGCGCGTCAGATACGCAGTATTTT. Translating it yields CASSRTGGASDTQYF. The variable domain in full, completed from reference TRBV7-3 and TRBJ2-3, reads GAGVSQTPSNKVTEKGKYVELRCDPISGHTALYWYRQSLGQGPEFLIYFQGTGAADDSGLPNDRFFAVRPEGSVSTLKIQRTERGDSAVYLCASSRTGGASDTQYFGPGTRLTVL.

This clone was recorded a few times. The rearrangement uses TRBV4-2 and TRBJ2-7; 9 bases line up with TRBD2. Trimming removed 2 bases from V and 4 bases from J; junction bases left unmatched: 6. Per the germline V gene, CDR1 is LGHNA and CDR2 is YNFKEQ. The CDR3 length is 15 residues. CDR3 nucleotides: TGTGCCAGCAGCCAAACAGGCGGGAGGGCTTACGAGCAGTACTTC. The encoded protein is CASSQTGGRAYEQYF.

The V call is TRBV7-3, the J call TRBJ2-7, with 11 bases fitting TRBD1. Germline trimming cut 9 bases from V and 7 bases from J; bases unmatched to any gene: 2. There are 11 residues in the CDR3. Germline V gives CDR1 SGHTA, CDR2 FQGTGA. The CDR3 region has the DNA TGTGCCAGTGGGACAGGGGGAGAGCAGTACTTC. It is translated as CASGTGGEQYF. Based on the CDR3 plus reference TRBV7-3 and TRBJ2-7, the full variable domain is GAGVSQTPSNKVTEKGKYVELRCDPISGHTALYWYRQSLGQGPEFLIYFQGTGAADDSGLPNDRFFAVRPEGSVSTLKIQRTERGDSAVYLCASGTGGEQYFGPGTRLTVT.

The rearrangement joins TRBV5-3 to TRBJ1-5, with 8 bases aligning to TRBD1. TRBV5-3 is filed as an ORF, its function uncertain. CDR3 length: 12 amino acids. Germline trimming cut 4 bases from V and 6 bases from J; bases unmatched to any gene: 0. CDR3 DNA: TGTGCCAGAAGCGGACAGGGTCAGCCCCAGCATTTT. This encodes CARSGQGQPQHF.

The rearrangement joins TRBV10-2 to TRBJ1-1, with TRBD1 matching over 7 bases. CDR3 length: 13 amino acids. J gave up 1 base and V 7 bases, and 3 bases lay outside the gene matches. CDR1 and CDR2 from the germline V gene are WSHSY and SAAADI. CDR3 loop: CASIRTGNTEAFF. The CDR3, as DNA: TGCGCCAGCATCAGGACAGGGAACACTGAAGCTTTCTTT.

The chain joins TRBV19 to TRBJ2-7; 7 bases fit TRBD2. Germline values: CDR1 LNHDA, CDR2 SQIVND (reference sequence). The CDR3 extends over 17 amino acids. The trim removed 2 bases at V and 0 bases at J, leaving 10 bases unmatched. The DNA for the CDR3 is TGTGCCAGTAGTATAACGGGCGGGAGCCTGAGCTCCTACGAGCAGTACTTC. It specifies CASSITGGSLSSYEQYF.

The chain recombines TRBV5-1 with TRBJ2-3; 9 bases align to TRBD2. Trimming took 0 bases from V and 2 from J; bases not matched to a gene: 4. The germline V gene has CDR1 SGHRS and CDR2 YFSETQ. CDR3 length equals 16 residues. CDR3 region: CASSLAGLAATDTQYF. The CDR3, as DNA: TGCGCCAGCAGCTTGGCGGGACTAGCTGCCACAGATACGCAGTATTTT.

The rearrangement joins TRBV6-4 to TRBJ2-2, with TRBD2 matching 8 bases. Germline CDR1 is MRHNA and CDR2 is SNTAGT. The CDR3 is 16 residues long. V shed 6 bases and J 2 bases; nucleotides not matched to a gene: 8. In DNA form, the CDR3 reads TGTGCCAGCAGATTAGATAGCGGGACTAACACCGGGGAGCTGTTTTTT. Encoded protein: CASRLDSGTNTGELFF.

This clone was picked up a small number of times. The chain recombines TRBV19 with TRBJ2-6, with D unclear. Germline V gene sequence: CDR1 LNHDA, CDR2 SQIVND (reference sequence). V was pared by 5 bases and J by 0 bases, with 17 bases between. The CDR3 loop spans 18 amino acids. The CDR3 region has the DNA TGTGCCAGTAGTCCCCGTTCGGCGGTCGGCTCTGGGGCCAACGTCCTGACTTTC. Its translation is CASSPRSAVGSGANVLTF.

This chain connects TRBV14 to TRBJ2-1; D remains unclear. The CDR3 has 15 amino acids. Looked up from germline, CDR1 is SGHDN and CDR2 is FVKESK. V lost 0 bases and J lost 6, with 12 bases in between. CDR3 amino acids: CASSQDSGSINEQFF. The DNA of the CDR3 is TGTGCCAGCAGCCAAGACTCCGGGTCAATCAATGAGCAGTTCTTC. The whole variable domain, filled in from reference TRBV14 and TRBJ2-1, reads EAGVTQFPSHSVIEKGQTVTLRCDPISGHDNLYWYRRVMGKEIKFLLHFVKESKQDESGMPNNRFLAERTGGTYSTLKVQPAELEDSGVYFCASSQDSGSINEQFFGPGTRLTVL.

This chain links TRBV27 with TRBJ1-1; 7 positions agree with TRBD1. The length of the CDR3 is 16 residues. J lost 4 bases, V lost 4 bases, and 12 bases had no gene match. Germline assignment: CDR1 MNHEY and CDR2 SMNVEV (reference sequence). CDR3 nucleotides: TGTGCCAGCAGTTCGTCCACCAACAGGGGAGGCACTGAAGCTTTCTTT. Residues: CASSSSTNRGGTEAFF.